This T cell receptor (beta chain) derives from a study of blood T cell repertoires in COVID-19 (dated by TCRdb to between 2020 and 2021). Looking at the study overall: Samples covering the acute and convalescent phases of COVID-19 were provided by collaborators in the United States, Italy and Spain. Subjects who had been exposed to COVID-19, were actively infected with it, or had recovered from it provided the deeply sampled blood TCRbeta repertoires that made up the dataset. The prospective study material was composed of cDNA or gDNA derived from T cells, B-cell-depleted T cells, or PBMCs. The samples were drawn from two sources: the first 160 participants of the ongoing ImmuneRACE study, and fewer than 1,500 subjects contributed by 6 global collaborators. The repertoires were released in a freely available public database intended as a resource for research on the immune response to SARS-CoV-2. A de-identified subject ID, COVID-19 status, age in years and sex were almost always included in the sample metadata. Where HLA class I and class II types were available, the types were taken from metadata supplied by the sample provider, not from assay-based typing. General conclusions and limits of the study: The quantity of clinical and demographic metadata differed by source and by participant and was supplied without curation.

TCRbeta CDR3 regions were amplified from genomic DNA by means of the immunoSEQ Assay, a bias-controlled multiplex PCR. The authors processed their data as follows. Within the assay, amplification of reference gene primers was used to estimate how many nucleated cells each sample contained. To quantify the absolute abundance of each unique TCRbeta CDR3 rearrangement, sequence reads were collapsed and filtered. For each sample, productive Simpson clonality was calculated as the square root of Simpson's diversity index across productive rearrangements. TCRdb obtained this table from immuneACCESS and retained in-frame rearrangements with V and J assigned. These tables miss some clones; where compared with another copy, unresolved V genes account for less than half of the shortfall, and the remainder is unexplained. V, J and clone size were drawn from that table, and D and trimming were deduced from the DNA. Counted in this sample were about 370,000 clones; more than 80% of them appeared once. Clones ranked in the top ten supply about 3% of the sample.

One collaborating source in Seattle enrolled patients while the patients were actively infected and followed the patients over time throughout the course of disease. The collaborating institutions used their own protocols to collect whole blood in K2EDTA tubes. For TCRbeta analysis, collaborator samples were shipped as frozen whole blood, as isolated PBMCs, or as DNA extracted from either sample type. V is clipped by 8 bases and J by 8 bases, and the sequence between their germline boundaries is 15 bases long. The CDR3 goes from the cysteine to the phenylalanine over 13 residues. Only the CDR3 part of the read is kept: 39 bases, read in frame from the first base. The CDR1 and CDR2 encoded by the germline V gene are SNHLY and FYNNEI. Concerning this clone: No antigen is known for it. No qualities accompany the bases; no much larger clone lies one base away.

The sequence is built from TRBV2 and TRBJ1-4; TRBD1 is a weak D gene call, 5 bases matching. Sequencing used peripheral blood. The sequence was collected from a woman aged 25 to 39 with COVID-19, enrolled during active disease. The DNA sequence reads TGTGCCAGCCGAGTTCCCTCAGGGGAAAAACTGTTTTTT. It specifies CASRVPSGEKLFF.